These T cell receptor beta chains were read from a single sample in a study of a mutant IDH1 vaccine in newly diagnosed glioma. The protocol was immunoSEQ multiplex PCR, while the TCRdb copy is restricted to in-frame clones and leaves out a portion. This sample has over 80,000 clones, with 80% to 90% found just once. For these receptors, no antigen is known. The sample in question was PBMCs, obtained from a glioma patient whose treatment included an IDH1 peptide vaccine. These receptors originate from a man aged 35 to 55 with glioma. Each CDR3 is given with its conserved first and last residue. The D gene is left open where the match is weak. For some rows the clone size is stated as once, few or many, or as a class when expanded; others skip it.

TRBJ1-5	-	TRBV28	17	-	TGTGCCAGCAGTCAACCGGACGGGGACGTTGGCAATCAGCCCCAGCATTTT	CASSQPDGDVGNQPQHF
TRBJ1-6	-	TRBV7-8	16	-	TGTGCCAGCAGCTTAGACCTCCCAGGGTTCGGCTCACCCCTCCACTTT	CASSLDLPGFGSPLHF
TRBJ2-6	-	TRBV7-2	16	-	TGTGCCAGCAGCATAGACAGGCTCTCTGGGGCCAACGTCCTGACTTTC	CASSIDRLSGANVLTF
TRBJ2-2	-	TRBV10-1	15	-	TGCGCCAGCAGTTTCGGACAGGGAGGGACCGGGGAGCTGTTTTTT	CASSFGQGGTGELFF
TRBJ2-3	-	TRBV25-1	17	-	TGTGCCAGCAGTGAATTTATGACAGGGACTACGGCAGATACGCAGTATTTT	CASSEFMTGTTADTQYF
TRBJ2-2	-	TRBV4-1	16	TRBD1	TGCGCCAGCAGCGTAACTGGGACAGGGTACGGCGGGGAGCTGTTTTTT	CASSVTGTGYGGELFF
TRBJ2-7	-	TRBV7-8	13	-	TGTGCCAGCAGCTTAAGGGGAGAGGACGAGCAGTACTTC	CASSLRGEDEQYF
TRBJ2-3	-	TRBV6-1	13	-	TGTGCCAGCTTAGGATCTGCCACAGATACGCAGTATTTT	CASLGSATDTQYF
TRBJ2-3	-	TRBV10-3	13	-	TGTGCCATCAACCCAGGGGGGACAGATACGCAGTATTTT	CAINPGGTDTQYF
TRBJ2-7	-	TRBV7-9	13	-	TGTGCCAGCAGCTTAGCCACGGGCTACGAGCAGTACTTC	CASSLATGYEQYF
TRBJ1-6	-	TRBV6-6	15	-	TGTGCCAGCAGTTACAACGGATTCAATAATTCACCCCTCCACTTT	CASSYNGFNNSPLHF
TRBJ1-4	-	TRBV5-1	16	-	TGCGCCAGCAGCGCTGGCCCTTCCGACATTAATGAAAAACTGTTTTTT	CASSAGPSDINEKLFF
TRBJ2-7	-	TRBV20-1	11	-	TGCAGTGCTAGAGAGGGGCGTGGGCAGTACTTC	CSAREGRGQYF
TRBJ1-2	once	TRBV10-3	15	-	TGTGCCATCAGTGAGTCGACAGGTATCAACTATGGCTACACCTTC	CAISESTGINYGYTF
TRBJ2-5	-	TRBV19	12	-	TGTGCCAGTAGTATCAGCGGTCAGACCCAGTACTTC	CASSISGQTQYF
TRBJ2-3	-	TRBV4-2	15	TRBD1	TGTGCCAGCAGCCAAGTGGGACAGGGGGTAGATACGCAGTATTTT	CASSQVGQGVDTQYF
TRBJ2-7	-	TRBV2	14	TRBD2	TGTGCCAGCAGTGAAGCTAGCGGGAGCTACGAGCAGTACTTC	CASSEASGSYEQYF
TRBJ1-2	-	TRBV7-2	13	-	TGTGCCAGCAGCTCGACAGAGATCTATGGCTACACCTTC	CASSSTEIYGYTF
TRBJ1-2	-	TRBV5-4	17	-	TGTGCCAGCAGCCCTACTTTATCAACCTCCCCCAACTATGGCTACACCTTC	CASSPTLSTSPNYGYTF
TRBJ2-3	-	TRBV2	17	TRBD2	TGTGCCAGCAGGGAGGGGCTAGCGGGGGGATACACAGATACGCAGTATTTT	CASREGLAGGYTDTQYF
TRBJ2-5	-	TRBV10-3	13	TRBD1	TGTGCCATCAGGGGACAGGAAAAAGAGACCCAGTACTTC	CAIRGQEKETQYF
TRBJ1-2	-	TRBV30	15	-	TGTGCCTGGACCCGGGACCGGTTGGGGGACTATGGCTACACCTTC	CAWTRDRLGDYGYTF
TRBJ1-1	-	TRBV7-2	17	TRBD1	TGTGCCAGCAGCCAGATGGGACTCCGGGACAGGGGATCTGAAGCTTTCTTT	CASSQMGLRDRGSEAFF
TRBJ1-3	few	TRBV7-2	17	-	TGTGCCAGCAGTCGCAGGGCCCCCCGACAGGATGGAAACACCATATATTTT	CASSRRAPRQDGNTIYF
TRBJ2-1	-	TRBV9	16	-	TGTGCCAGCAGCGTTTTTTCGCAGGTCTCCTACAATGAGCAGTTCTTC	CASSVFSQVSYNEQFF
TRBJ1-5	-	TRBV6-1	16	-	TGTGCCAGCAGTGAAGCAGTTCGGCGGAGCAATCAGCCCCAGCATTTT	CASSEAVRRSNQPQHF
TRBJ2-3	-	TRBV6-9	20	TRBD2	TGTGCCAGCAGTTCCCTCCGGGGACTAGCGGGGCCACTCAGCACAGATACGCAGTATTTT	CASSSLRGLAGPLSTDTQYF
TRBJ2-5	-	TRBV15	15	-	TGTGCCACCAGCAAATACCGGACACCCCAAGAGACCCAGTACTTC	CATSKYRTPQETQYF